This TCR beta chain was identified during a study of blood T cell repertoires in COVID-19 (dated by TCRdb to the early 2020s). Concerning the study at large: Samples covering the acute and convalescent phases of COVID-19 were provided by collaborators in the United States, Italy and Spain. The prospective study material was composed of cDNA or gDNA derived from T cells, B-cell-depleted T cells, or PBMCs. Subjects who had been exposed to COVID-19, were actively infected with it, or had recovered from it provided the deeply sampled blood TCRbeta repertoires that made up the dataset. The sample metadata nearly always contained a de-identified subject ID, COVID-19 status, age in years and sex. HLA class I and class II types, where available, came from metadata supplied by the sample provider rather than from assay-based typing. A freely available public database, intended as a resource for researchers studying the immune response to SARS-CoV-2, is where the repertoires were released. The samples were drawn from the first 160 participants of the ongoing ImmuneRACE study and from some 1,300 subjects provided by 6 global collaborators. The study at large found these results: The quantity of clinical and demographic metadata differed by source and by participant and was supplied without curation.

Each collaborating institution followed its own protocols to collect whole blood in K2EDTA tubes. For TCRbeta analysis, collaborators shipped samples as frozen whole blood, isolated PBMCs, or DNA extracted from either of those sample types. Taken from the germline V gene (reference sequence), the CDR1 and CDR2 loops are MNHEY and SMNVEV. Between the V and J ends, shortened by 6 bases and 2 bases respectively, the junction contains 16 bases. The CDR3 runs 15 residues from the cysteine to the phenylalanine. Solely the CDR3 DNA is kept, with 45 bases framed from the first base. As to this clone: Its antigen is not yet known. No base quality information exists; no much larger clone differs at one position.

The immunoSEQ Assay, a bias-controlled multiplex PCR, was used to amplify TCRbeta CDR3 regions from genomic DNA. From the authors' description of their analysis: The number of nucleated cells in each sample was estimated from the amplification of reference gene primers within the assay. Sequence reads were collapsed and filtered to measure the absolute abundance of every unique TCRbeta CDR3 rearrangement. For each sample, productive Simpson clonality was calculated by taking the square root of Simpson's diversity index across productive rearrangements. This is the immuneACCESS table as TCRdb keeps it, with only in-frame sequences that have V and J called. A part of the clones is gone; compared with another copy, unresolved V genes explain less than half, and the rest is unexplained. That table furnishes V, J and clone size, whereas the DNA furnished D and trimming. This sample holds 50,000 to 80,000 clones; more than 80% were observed only once. Jointly, the top ten make up more than 9% of the sample.

This TCR was sampled from a woman aged 80 or over with active COVID-19. Sample: peripheral blood. The rearranged chain carries TRBV27 and TRBJ1-2, with TRBD1 as a weak D call on 6 bases. The nucleotide sequence reads TGTGCCAGCAGACCTTCAGGGGCCGCCAACTATGGCTACACCTTC. Translated, this is CASRPSGAANYGYTF.